A selection of T cell receptor beta chains follows, all from one sample in a study of patients and donors after allogeneic stem cell transplantation. One entry per CDR3 protein, called by TCRdb with MiXCR from the RT-PCR reads. The sample includes roughly 960,000 distinct CDR3 sequences, under 20% of them seen just once. Sequencing was done on a sample of blood, either unsorted or a sorted T cell fraction (not recorded which). All receptors derive from a human donor who was either an allogeneic HSCT recipient or a stem cell or donor lymphocyte infusion donor (not recorded which). It is not recorded whose cells these are; they may come from a transplant donor. The CDR3 runs from the conserved cysteine through the conserved F or W. The order of the fields is CDR3 protein, CDR3 DNA, V gene, clone size, J gene, D gene. The D gene is left open where the match is weak. Clone size appears in some rows only: once, few, many, or a class for an expanded clone.

CASSEGGRGTYEQYF	TGTGCCAGCAGTGAAGGAGGCAGGGGTACCTACGAGCAGTACTTC	TRBV6-1	few	TRBJ2-7	-
CASCPLSLAGGNTGELFF	TGTGCCAGCTGTCCCCTCTCACTAGCGGGAGGGAACACCGGGGAGCTGTTTTTT	TRBV12-3/TRBV12-4	-	TRBJ2-2	TRBD2
CASSLGTGDTDTQYF	TGTGCCAGCAGTCTGGGGACAGGGGACACAGATACGCAGTATTTT	TRBV12-3/TRBV12-4	many	TRBJ2-3	TRBD1
CASSQDMRVHANIQYF	TGCGCCAGCAGCCAAGATATGAGGGTTCATGCAAACATTCAGTACTTC	TRBV4-3	-	TRBJ2-4	-
CSARGTLVNTEAFF	TGCAGTGCTAGAGGGACGTTAGTGAACACTGAAGCTTTCTTT	TRBV20-1	-	TRBJ1-1	-
CASSPPASLQHF	TGTGCCAGCAGTCCCCCGGCCAGCCTCCAGCATTTT	TRBV28	few	TRBJ1-5	-
CAWSVGQTTEAFF	TGTGCCTGGAGTGTCGGGCAGACGACTGAAGCTTTCTTT	TRBV30	-	TRBJ1-1	-
CASFGVSNYGYTF	TGTGCCAGCTTCGGAGTTTCTAACTATGGCTACACCTTC	TRBV28	few	TRBJ1-2	-
CASSLGTGGGYGYTF	TGCGCCAGCAGCTTGGGGACAGGGGGCGGCTATGGCTACACCTTC	TRBV5-1	-	TRBJ1-2	TRBD1
CATSSRLVPDTQYF	TGTGCCACCAGCAGTCGTCTAGTCCCAGATACGCAGTATTTT	TRBV15	-	TRBJ2-3	-
CATRGSLEQFF	TGTGCCACCAGGGGGTCTTTGGAGCAGTTCTTC	TRBV6-5	-	TRBJ2-1	TRBD1
CASSARDRLHYGYTF	TGTGCCAGCAGTGCCCGGGACAGGTTACACTATGGCTACACCTTC	TRBV6-1	few	TRBJ1-2	TRBD1
CASVSTGTASYEQYF	TGTGCCAGCGTTTCGACCGGGACTGCATCCTACGAGCAGTACTTC	TRBV6-1	few	TRBJ2-7	-
CASSLAQGSSYNEQFF	TGTGCCAGCAGCTTAGCGCAGGGGAGCTCCTACAATGAGCAGTTCTTC	TRBV13	few	TRBJ2-1	-
CASSLPARGVGSGTEAFF	TGTGCCAGCAGCCTTCCGGCCAGGGGGGTAGGGAGCGGCACTGAAGCTTTCTTT	TRBV4-2	-	TRBJ1-1	TRBD1
CASSISPGLNTEAFF	TGTGCCAGTAGTATAAGTCCGGGATTGAACACTGAAGCTTTCTTT	TRBV19	-	TRBJ1-1	-
CASSFRTSGANVLTF	TGTGCCAGCAGCTTTCGGACCTCTGGGGCCAACGTCCTGACTTTC	TRBV7-3	-	TRBJ2-6	-
CASSYTDSRIYGYTF	TGTGCCAGCAGTTACACCGACAGCCGAATCTATGGCTACACCTTC	TRBV6-5	-	TRBJ1-2	-
CSAGKEGTDTQYF	TGCAGTGCTGGGAAGGAGGGCACAGATACGCAGTATTTT	TRBV20-1	-	TRBJ2-3	-
CASSLEEGHYGYTF	TGTGCCAGCAGCTTGGAGGAGGGCCATTATGGCTACACCTTC	TRBV5-5	-	TRBJ1-2	-
CASSLNTGAGETQYF	TGCGCCAGCAGCTTGAACACAGGGGCCGGGGAGACCCAGTACTTC	TRBV5-1	-	TRBJ2-5	TRBD1
CASVGGSPYNEQFF	TGCGCCAGCGTAGGGGGTTCTCCCTACAATGAGCAGTTCTTC	TRBV5-1	-	TRBJ2-1	-
CASSYGGGEATQYF	TGTGCCAGCAGTTACGGTGGGGGGGAAGCTACGCAGTATTTT	TRBV6-5	few	TRBJ2-3	TRBD2
CASSLARGPPLNEQYF	TGTGCCAGCAGCTTAGCTCGAGGCCCCCCTCTGAACGAGCAGTACTTC	TRBV7-2	few	TRBJ2-7	-
CASSQVGSPGYGYTF	TGTGCCAGCAGCCAAGTTGGCTCTCCCGGATATGGCTACACCTTC	TRBV4-2	-	TRBJ1-2	-
CASSPRDMSSYEQYF	TGCGCCAGCAGCCCCCGGGACATGAGCTCCTACGAGCAGTACTTC	TRBV5-1	-	TRBJ2-7	-
CASSREGAYGYTF	TGCGCCAGCAGCCGAGAAGGGGCATATGGCTACACCTTC	TRBV4-1	many	TRBJ1-2	-
CASSLEINQPQHF	TGTGCCAGCAGCTTAGAAATAAATCAGCCCCAGCATTTT	TRBV7-8	-	TRBJ1-5	-
CASSQDSGLDTEAFF	TGCGCCAGCAGCCAAGACTCAGGTCTTGATACTGAAGCTTTCTTT	TRBV4-3	many	TRBJ1-1	-
CSVEAGVAKNIQYF	TGCAGCGTTGAAGCAGGTGTAGCCAAAAACATTCAGTACTTC	TRBV29-1	few	TRBJ2-4	-
CASSPTRTTNTGELFF	TGTGCCAGCAGCCCCACCCGAACCACGAACACCGGGGAGCTGTTTTTT	TRBV7-3	-	TRBJ2-2	-